These T cell receptor beta chains were read from a single sample in a study of T cell changes during pregnancy in multiple sclerosis. Some clones are missing from TCRdb's copy, which holds only in-frame ones; the method was immunoSEQ multiplex PCR. The data show about 34,000 clones, about 90% seen once. Sequenced here: CD8+ T cells from peripheral blood mononuclear cells, sampled in the third trimester of pregnancy. The receptors were gathered from a female donor with multiple sclerosis, enrolled in a pregnancy study. Both conserved end residues are part of each CDR3. The D gene is left open where the match is weak. Some rows have no size entry. The others give once, few or many, or a class for an expanded clone.

v_gene: TRBV7-9; d_gene: TRBD2; j_gene: TRBJ2-7; abundance: once; CDR3aa: CASSFTSGGYEQYF; CDR3nt: TGTGCCAGCAGCTTCACTAGCGGGGGTTACGAGCAGTACTTC
v_gene: TRBV7-9; d_gene: .; j_gene: TRBJ1-2; abundance: once; CDR3aa: CASSRQDLGYTF; CDR3nt: TGTGCCAGCAGCCGACAGGATCTTGGCTACACCTTC
v_gene: TRBV4-3; d_gene: .; j_gene: TRBJ2-7; abundance: once; CDR3aa: CASSQETSSPYEQYF; CDR3nt: TGCGCCAGCAGCCAAGAGACAAGTAGTCCCTACGAGCAGTACTTC
v_gene: TRBV4-3; d_gene: TRBD1; j_gene: TRBJ1-2; abundance: .; CDR3aa: CASSPGTANYGYTF; CDR3nt: TGCGCCAGCAGCCCAGGGACAGCAAACTATGGCTACACCTTC
v_gene: TRBV25-1; d_gene: .; j_gene: TRBJ1-2; abundance: .; CDR3aa: CATSLDGYTF; CDR3nt: TGTGCGACAAGTTTAGATGGCTACACCTTC
v_gene: TRBV27; d_gene: TRBD2; j_gene: TRBJ2-1; abundance: .; CDR3aa: CASSLYILAGGNNEQFF; CDR3nt: TGTGCCAGCAGTTTATACATCCTTGCGGGGGGTAACAATGAGCAGTTCTTC
v_gene: TRBV7-9; d_gene: TRBD1; j_gene: TRBJ2-5; abundance: .; CDR3aa: CASSSTDRGQETQYF; CDR3nt: TGTGCCAGCAGCTCAACGGACAGGGGCCAAGAGACCCAGTACTTC
v_gene: TRBV2; d_gene: TRBD2; j_gene: TRBJ2-5; abundance: .; CDR3aa: CASGGSGGSETQYF; CDR3nt: TGTGCCAGCGGGGGTAGCGGGGGTTCGGAGACCCAGTACTTC
v_gene: TRBV4-2; d_gene: TRBD2; j_gene: TRBJ2-5; abundance: .; CDR3aa: CASSPRTSGGAWETQYF; CDR3nt: TGTGCCAGCAGCCCCCGGACTAGCGGGGGGGCGTGGGAGACCCAGTACTTC
v_gene: TRBV7-9; d_gene: .; j_gene: TRBJ1-1; abundance: .; CDR3aa: CASSLAGTEAFF; CDR3nt: TGTGCCAGCAGCTTGGCAGGCACTGAAGCTTTCTTT